This entry concerns a single T cell receptor (beta chain). Its antigen is unknown. The sample comes from a study of cytomegalovirus exposure and HLA in healthy donors. General observations from the study: An analysis that came later showed most CMV-associated TCR beta chains appearing HLA-restricted. Later examination showed HLA-associated TCR beta chains had greater clonal expansion than equally common others.

Participants comprised healthy donors of bone marrow. The PCR employed 60 Vbeta primers together with 13 Jbeta primers. Here immunoSEQ multiplex PCR was the method, and the copy in TCRdb shows in-frame clones only, minus some. In the table there are more than 95,000 clones, about 81% of which are singletons. Germline assignment: CDR1 SGHDT and CDR2 YYEEEE. V was trimmed by 0 bases and J by 4 bases, leaving 16 bases between them. The CDR3 loop spans 16 amino acids. The receptor was isolated from a woman aged 25 to 39 in good health and CMV-seronegative. The rearrangement links TRBV5-6 to TRBJ1-2; TRBD1 might be the D (5 bases). Sequencing used PBMCs. The chain's CDR3 is CASSLGKTALGYGYTF. CDR3 in DNA: TGTGCCAGCAGCTTGGGAAAGACAGCTTTAGGCTATGGCTACACCTTC.